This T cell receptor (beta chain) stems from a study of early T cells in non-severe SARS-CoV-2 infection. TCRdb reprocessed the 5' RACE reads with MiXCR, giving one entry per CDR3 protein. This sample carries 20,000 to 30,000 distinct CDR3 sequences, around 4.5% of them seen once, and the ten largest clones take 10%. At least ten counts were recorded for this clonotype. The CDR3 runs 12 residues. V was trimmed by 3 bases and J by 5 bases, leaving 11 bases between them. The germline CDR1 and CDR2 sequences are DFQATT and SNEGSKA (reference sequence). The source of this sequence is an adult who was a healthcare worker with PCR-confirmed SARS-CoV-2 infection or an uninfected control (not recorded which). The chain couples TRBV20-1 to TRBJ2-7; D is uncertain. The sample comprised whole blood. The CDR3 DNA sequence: TGCAGTGCTAGGTTTCTTAGGAACGAGCAGTACTTC. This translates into CSARFLRNEQYF.